The 15 T cell receptor beta chains below all came from one sample that was sequenced in a study of shared clonotypes between healthy human individuals. Assay: immunoSEQ multiplex PCR; the TCRdb copy retains only in-frame clones and omits some. The sample holds approximately 250,000 clones, 50% to 80% seen once. The specimen sequenced was memory CD4+ T cells sorted from blood. Regarding subset: CD45RA-negative fraction. The receptors here all came from a man in his thirties or forties in good health.

V is TRBV29-1 and J is TRBJ2-7, with 8 bases matching TRBD1. The V segment lost 5 bases and the J segment 4 bases; nucleotides outside the gene matches: 10. The CDR3 has 14 amino acids. CDR1 SQVTM and CDR2 ANQGSEA come from the germline V gene. Here the CDR3 DNA reads TGCAGCGTTCTAGGGACAGGAAGGGAATACGAGCAGTACTTC. Amino acids: CSVLGTGREYEQYF.

The chain combines TRBV6-1 with TRBJ1-5; D perhaps matches TRBD1 (6 bases). The germline V and J ends were trimmed by 10 bases and 1 base, with 14 bases remaining between them. The CDR3 runs to 14 residues. Germline V gene sequence: CDR1 MNHNS, CDR2 SASEGT. The CDR3: CATAATGSNQPQHF. The CDR3 DNA follows: TGTGCCACAGCGGCAACAGGGAGCAATCAGCCCCAGCATTTT.

The V call is TRBV7-2, the J call TRBJ1-1, with 9 bases identical to TRBD1. V was pared by 3 bases and J by 1 base, with 0 bases of the junction left unmatched. Looked up from germline, CDR1 is SGHTA and CDR2 is FQGNSA. This CDR3 spans 14 amino acids. The CDR3 sequence is CASSLTGGNTEAFF. The CDR3 DNA is TGTGCCAGCAGCTTGACAGGGGGGAACACTGAAGCTTTCTTT.

The rearrangement links TRBV11-2 to TRBJ2-7, with 13 nucleotides matching TRBD2. The junction had 21 bases not matched to a gene; V was cut back by 6 bases and J by 7 bases. This CDR3 is built from 19 residues. From germline, CDR1 is SGHAT and CDR2 FQNNGV. CDR3 amino acids: CASRDRAAAGLAGKWEQYF. The CDR3 nucleotides read TGTGCCAGCAGGGACCGTGCCGCCGCGGGACTAGCGGGAAAGTGGGAGCAGTACTTC.

The chain recombines TRBV2 with TRBJ2-1; 16 nucleotides align to TRBD2. This CDR3 is 18 amino acids long. Germline V gene data show CDR1 as SNHLY and CDR2 as FYNNEI. The ends lost 6 bases at V and 6 bases at J; junction bases unmatched: 11. For the CDR3, the DNA is TGTGCCAGCAGAGATCTCCCGGGACTAGCGGGAGGGTTCAATGAGCAGTTCTTC. Amino acid sequence: CASRDLPGLAGGFNEQFF. Combining the CDR3 with reference TRBV2 and TRBJ2-1 gives the whole variable domain EPEVTQTPSHQVTQMGQEVILRCVPISNHLYFYWYRQILGQKVEFLVSFYNNEISEKSEIFDDQFSVERPDGSNFTLKIRSTKLEDSAMYFCASRDLPGLAGGFNEQFFGPGTRLTVL.

The chain couples TRBV28 to TRBJ2-7; D tentatively fits TRBD1 or TRBD2 (5 bases each). Germline V gives CDR1 MDHEN, CDR2 SYDVKM. V dropped 7 bases and J dropped 2 bases, with 12 bases sitting between them. The CDR3 loop spans 13 amino acids. The DNA of the CDR3 is TGTGCCAGCAATGAGGGGACCACCTACGAGCAGTACTTC. This sequence encodes CASNEGTTYEQYF.

This clone was detected only a few times. This chain links TRBV11-2 with TRBJ1-2; TRBD1 agrees at 7 bases. V trimming: 4 bases; J trimming: 7 bases; junction bases outside the gene matches: 9. Germline CDR1 SGHAT, CDR2 FQNNGV. There are 14 residues in the CDR3. In DNA, the CDR3 is TGTGCCAGCAGCTCGCCTGACAGGGCGAGTGGCTACACCTTC. Its protein product is CASSSPDRASGYTF.

This sequence joins TRBV9 and TRBJ2-2; TRBD2 agrees at 10 bases. The V and J ends lost 7 bases and 5 bases, in that order; junction bases with no gene match: 8. The CDR3 contains 15 residues. Per the germline V gene, CDR1 is SGDLS and CDR2 is YYNGEE. CDR3 in amino acids: CASHPLAGLTGELFF. The CDR3 DNA is TGTGCCAGCCACCCACTAGCGGGGCTAACCGGGGAGCTGTTTTTT.

This clone was detected many times. This chain links TRBV5-1 with TRBJ1-1; no clear D. The CDR3 spans 15 residues. Trimming removed 3 bases at V and 4 bases at J, with 16 bases between. Germline CDR1 SGHRS, CDR2 YFSETQ. In nucleotides, the CDR3 is TGCGCCAGCAGCTCCGGACTGGCCTCAGTCACTGAAGCTTTCTTT. Its translation: CASSSGLASVTEAFF.

The chain recombines TRBV9 with TRBJ1-3, with 7 bases fitting TRBD1. V was pared by 2 bases and J by 2 bases, with 4 bases of the junction left unmatched. CDR3 size: 15 residues. Germline V CDR1 and CDR2: SGDLS, YYNGEE. CDR3 DNA: TGTGCCAGCAGCGTTGAGCAGGGGGCTGGAAACACCATATATTTT. This codes for CASSVEQGAGNTIYF.

J is TRBJ2-5 and V is TRBV5-5; D not resolved. The germline V gene has CDR1 SGHKS and CDR2 YYEKEE (reference sequence). V was cut by 0 bases and J by 1 base, with 10 bases left in between. This CDR3 region has 15 residues. For the CDR3, the DNA is TGTGCCAGCAGCTTGGAAGGCCTGGCCCAAGAGACCCAGTACTTC. Translation gives CASSLEGLAQETQYF.

J is TRBJ2-1 and V is TRBV11-3; D perhaps matches TRBD1 (6 bases). V gave up 3 bases and J gave up 7 bases, with 10 bases separating them. This CDR3 contains 13 residues. CDR1 and CDR2 (germline): SGHNT, YENEEA. CDR3 coding DNA: TGTGCCAGCAGCTTGGACAGCTTGAATGAGCAGTTCTTC. Translated, it gives CASSLDSLNEQFF.

The gene calls are TRBV7-9 and TRBJ2-1; D possibly corresponds to TRBD2 (6 bases). Trimming removed 5 bases at V and 7 bases at J, with 15 bases between. CDR1 and CDR2 (germline): SEHNR, FQNEAQ (reference sequence). The CDR3 loop spans 14 amino acids. As DNA, the CDR3 is TGTGCCAGCAGCCACAGACTAGGACGAAATGAGCAGTTCTTC. It encodes CASSHRLGRNEQFF.

A few counts support this clone. The identical CDR3 is also encoded by other nucleotide sequences in the sample. V usage is TRBV6-1 and J usage is TRBJ2-7, with TRBD2 as a possible D gene (6 bases). The CDR3 totals 11 residues. The germline V gene has CDR1 MNHNS and CDR2 SASEGT. The germline V and J ends were trimmed by 6 bases and 6 bases, with 9 bases remaining between them. Here the CDR3 reads CASSGGGEQYF. The CDR3 DNA follows: TGTGCCAGCAGCGGGGGAGGCGAGCAGTACTTC.

The rearrangement uses TRBV29-1 and TRBJ1-4, with no clear D. V lost 6 bases and J lost 0, with 17 bases in between. The CDR3 extends over 16 amino acids. Germline CDR1 is SQVTM and CDR2 is ANQGSEA. For the CDR3, the DNA is TGCAGCGTCTCCGGGATACGGGGTGCAACTAATGAAAAACTGTTTTTT. Encoded protein: CSVSGIRGATNEKLFF.